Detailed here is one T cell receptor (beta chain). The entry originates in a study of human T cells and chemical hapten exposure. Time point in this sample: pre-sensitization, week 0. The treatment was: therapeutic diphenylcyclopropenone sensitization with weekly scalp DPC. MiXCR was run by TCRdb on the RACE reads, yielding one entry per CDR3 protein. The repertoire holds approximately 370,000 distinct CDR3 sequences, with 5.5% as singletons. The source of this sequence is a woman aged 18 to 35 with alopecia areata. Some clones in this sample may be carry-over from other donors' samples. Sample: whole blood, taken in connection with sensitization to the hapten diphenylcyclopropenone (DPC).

CDR3 sequence reads: CASSVGASYNEQFF. The CDR3 nucleotides read TGTGCCAGCAGCGTAGGAGCCTCCTACAATGAGCAGTTCTTC. The chain uses TRBV9 and TRBJ2-1; D call uncertain. Germline V gene data show CDR1 as SGDLS and CDR2 as YYNGEE. This CDR3 spans 14 amino acids. Trimming removed 0 bases from V and 0 bases from J, with 4 bases in between.